This T cell receptor beta chain was documented in a study of CD8 T cells in ankylosing spondylitis. Molecular-barcoded quantitative 5'-RACE produced these TCR beta libraries. TCRdb analysed the 5' RACE reads with MiXCR anew, one entry per CDR3 protein. Here the sample spans some 330,000 distinct CDR3 sequences, 7% to 9% being singletons. In the case of this clonotype: Its antigen is not identified.

Trimming cost V 0 bases and J 1 base; bases outside gene matches: 2. The germline V gene encodes CDR1 DFQATT and CDR2 SNEGSKA (reference sequence). The CDR3 totals 14 residues. Whole-study results and caveats: Ankylosing spondylitis blood appeared to be characterized by a TCR beta motif of under ten highly homologous variants. The disease-linked clones had a CD8+ phenotype and low blood frequencies. Some motif variants were previously reported in reactive arthritis synovial fluid and blood.

Sample: blood, either unsorted or a sorted T cell fraction (not recorded which). V usage is TRBV20-1 and J usage is TRBJ1-1; TRBD1 agrees at 7 bases. This TCR was recovered from a male donor with ankylosing spondylitis. The CDR3 coding sequence is TGCAGTGCTAGAGATTACAGGGGGAACACTGAAGCTTTCTTT. Translation gives CSARDYRGNTEAFF.